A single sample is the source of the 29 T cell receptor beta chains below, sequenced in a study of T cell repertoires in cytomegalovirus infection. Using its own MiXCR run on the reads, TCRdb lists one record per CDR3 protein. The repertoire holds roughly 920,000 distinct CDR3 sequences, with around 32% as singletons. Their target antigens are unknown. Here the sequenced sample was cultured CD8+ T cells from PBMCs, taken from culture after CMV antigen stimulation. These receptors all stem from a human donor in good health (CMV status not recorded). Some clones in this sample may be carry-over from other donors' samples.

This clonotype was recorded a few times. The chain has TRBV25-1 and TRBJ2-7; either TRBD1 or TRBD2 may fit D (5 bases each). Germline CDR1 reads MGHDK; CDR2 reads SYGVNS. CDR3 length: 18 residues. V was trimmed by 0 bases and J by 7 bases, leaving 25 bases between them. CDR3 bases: TGTGCCAGCAGTGAATATCGGGGCATAGGTCCAACCGGGCCAGAGCAGTACTTC. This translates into CASSEYRGIGPTGPEQYF.

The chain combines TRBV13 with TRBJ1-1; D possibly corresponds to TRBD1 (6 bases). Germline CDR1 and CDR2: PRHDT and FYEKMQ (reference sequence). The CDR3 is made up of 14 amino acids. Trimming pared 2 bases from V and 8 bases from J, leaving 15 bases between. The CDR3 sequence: CASSLRGGGDEAFF. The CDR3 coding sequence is TGTGCCAGCAGCTTAAGGGGGGGAGGGGACGAAGCTTTCTTT.

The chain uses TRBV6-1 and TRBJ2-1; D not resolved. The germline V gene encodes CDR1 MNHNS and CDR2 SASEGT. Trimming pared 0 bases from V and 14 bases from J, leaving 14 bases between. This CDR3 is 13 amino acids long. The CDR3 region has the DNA TGTGCCAGCAGTGAAGCGGGTCAAGGGATCAAGTTCTTC. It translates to CASSEAGQGIKFF.

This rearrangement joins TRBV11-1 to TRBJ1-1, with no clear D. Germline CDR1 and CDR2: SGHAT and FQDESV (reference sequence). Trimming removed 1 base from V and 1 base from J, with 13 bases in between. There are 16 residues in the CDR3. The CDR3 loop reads CASSLGRHGENTEAFF. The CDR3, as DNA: TGTGCCAGCAGCTTAGGGCGACATGGGGAGAACACTGAAGCTTTCTTT.

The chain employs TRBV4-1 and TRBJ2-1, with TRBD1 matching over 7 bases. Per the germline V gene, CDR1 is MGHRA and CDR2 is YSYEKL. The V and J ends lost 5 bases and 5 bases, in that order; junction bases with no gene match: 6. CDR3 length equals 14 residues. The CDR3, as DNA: TGCGCCAGCAGCACCCGACAGGGACACAATGAGCAGTTCTTC. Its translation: CASSTRQGHNEQFF.

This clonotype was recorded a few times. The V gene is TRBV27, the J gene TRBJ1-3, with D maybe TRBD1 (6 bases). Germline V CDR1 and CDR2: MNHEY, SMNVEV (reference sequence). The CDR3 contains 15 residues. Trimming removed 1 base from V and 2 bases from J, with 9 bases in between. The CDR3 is CASSLLQGAGNTIYF. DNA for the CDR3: TGTGCCAGCAGTTTATTACAGGGAGCTGGAAACACCATATATTTT.

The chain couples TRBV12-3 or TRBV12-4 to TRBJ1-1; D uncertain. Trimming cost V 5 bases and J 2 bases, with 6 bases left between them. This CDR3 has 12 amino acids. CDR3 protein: CASSDHNTEAFF. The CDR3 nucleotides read TGTGCCAGCAGTGACCATAACACTGAAGCTTTCTTT.

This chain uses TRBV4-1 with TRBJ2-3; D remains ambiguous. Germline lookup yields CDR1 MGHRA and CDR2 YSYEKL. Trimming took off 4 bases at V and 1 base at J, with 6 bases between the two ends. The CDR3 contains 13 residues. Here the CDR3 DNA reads TGCGCCAGCAGCCCGACTCGCACAGATACGCAGTATTTT. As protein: CASSPTRTDTQYF.

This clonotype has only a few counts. DNA for the CDR3: TGTGCCAGCAGTCCAGGACCTTTCCCCTACGAGCAGTACGTC. It codes for CASSPGPFPYEQYV. V and J are TRBV6-5 and TRBJ2-7; D not resolved. This CDR3 region has 14 residues. V was cut by 5 bases and J by 2 bases, with 13 bases left in between. Germline CDR1 is MNHEY and CDR2 is SVGAGI.

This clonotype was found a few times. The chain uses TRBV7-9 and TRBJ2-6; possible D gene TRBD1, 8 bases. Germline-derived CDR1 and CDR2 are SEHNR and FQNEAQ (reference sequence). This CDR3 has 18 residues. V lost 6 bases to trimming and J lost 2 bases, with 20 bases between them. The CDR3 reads CASRAGQAVPPGANVLTF. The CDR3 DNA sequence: TGTGCCAGCAGAGCGGGACAGGCGGTACCACCTGGGGCCAACGTCCTGACTTTC.

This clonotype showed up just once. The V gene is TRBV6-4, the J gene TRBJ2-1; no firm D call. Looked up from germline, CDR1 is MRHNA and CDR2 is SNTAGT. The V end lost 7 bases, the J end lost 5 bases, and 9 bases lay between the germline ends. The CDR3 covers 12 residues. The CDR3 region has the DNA TGTGCCAGCACCTTAAAAGACAATGAGCAGTTCTTC. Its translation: CASTLKDNEQFF.

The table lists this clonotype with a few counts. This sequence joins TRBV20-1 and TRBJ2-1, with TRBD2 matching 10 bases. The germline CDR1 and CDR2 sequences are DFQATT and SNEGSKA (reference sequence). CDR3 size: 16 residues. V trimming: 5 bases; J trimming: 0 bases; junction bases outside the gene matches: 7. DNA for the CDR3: TGCAGTGCTCCCGGGACTAGCGTCGACTCCTACAATGAGCAGTTCTTC. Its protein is CSAPGTSVDSYNEQFF.

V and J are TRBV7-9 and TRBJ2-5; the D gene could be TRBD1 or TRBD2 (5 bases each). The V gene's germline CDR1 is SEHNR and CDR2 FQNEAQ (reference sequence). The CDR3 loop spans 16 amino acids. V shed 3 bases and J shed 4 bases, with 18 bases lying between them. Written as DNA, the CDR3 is TGTGCCAGCAGCTTTCGGGACCCAGCATGGGGAGAGACCCAGTACTTC. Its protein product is CASSFRDPAWGETQYF.

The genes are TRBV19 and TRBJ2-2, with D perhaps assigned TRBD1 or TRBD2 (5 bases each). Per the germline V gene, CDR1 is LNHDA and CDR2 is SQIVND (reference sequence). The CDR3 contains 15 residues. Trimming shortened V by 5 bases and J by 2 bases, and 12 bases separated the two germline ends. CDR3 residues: CASSPNGGNTGELFF. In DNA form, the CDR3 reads TGTGCCAGTAGTCCCAATGGGGGAAACACCGGGGAGCTGTTTTTT.

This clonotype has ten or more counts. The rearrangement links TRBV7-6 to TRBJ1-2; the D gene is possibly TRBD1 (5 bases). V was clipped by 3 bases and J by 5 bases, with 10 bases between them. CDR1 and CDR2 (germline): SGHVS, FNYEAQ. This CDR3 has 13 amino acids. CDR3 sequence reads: CASSFGHTYGYTF. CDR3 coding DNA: TGTGCCAGCAGCTTTGGACACACTTATGGCTACACCTTC.

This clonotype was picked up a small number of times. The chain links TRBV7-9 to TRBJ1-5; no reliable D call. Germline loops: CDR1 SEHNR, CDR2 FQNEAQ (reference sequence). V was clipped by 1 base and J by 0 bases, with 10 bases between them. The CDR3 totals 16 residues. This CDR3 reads CASSLVSPDSNQPQHF. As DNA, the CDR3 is TGTGCCAGCAGCTTAGTTTCTCCGGATAGCAATCAGCCCCAGCATTTT.

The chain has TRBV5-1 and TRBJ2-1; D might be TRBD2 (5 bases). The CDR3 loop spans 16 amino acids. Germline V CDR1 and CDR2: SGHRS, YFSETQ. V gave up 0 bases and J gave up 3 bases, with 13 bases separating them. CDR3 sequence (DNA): TGCGCCAGCAGCTTGGGTCTAGCTGAACTCTACAATGAGCAGTTCTTC. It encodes CASSLGLAELYNEQFF. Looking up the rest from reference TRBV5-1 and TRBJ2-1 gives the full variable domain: KAGVTQTPRYLIKTRGQQVTLSCSPISGHRSVSWYQQTPGQGLQFLFEYFSETQRNKGNFPGRFSGRQFSNSRSEMNVSTLELGDSALYLCASSLGLAELYNEQFFGPGTRLTVL.

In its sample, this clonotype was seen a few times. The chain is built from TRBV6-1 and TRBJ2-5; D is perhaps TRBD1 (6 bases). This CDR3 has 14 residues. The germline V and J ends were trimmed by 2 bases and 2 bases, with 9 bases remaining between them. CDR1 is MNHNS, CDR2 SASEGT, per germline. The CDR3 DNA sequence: TGTGCCAGCAGTGAATGGACAGCTCAAGAGACCCAGTACTTC. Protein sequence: CASSEWTAQETQYF.

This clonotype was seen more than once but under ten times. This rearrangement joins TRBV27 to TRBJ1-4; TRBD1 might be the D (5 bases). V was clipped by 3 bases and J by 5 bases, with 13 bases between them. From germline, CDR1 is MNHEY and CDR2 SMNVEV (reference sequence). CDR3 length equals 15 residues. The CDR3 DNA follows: TGTGCCAGCAGTTTCGGGGGGACCTCCAATGAAAAACTGTTTTTT. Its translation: CASSFGGTSNEKLFF.

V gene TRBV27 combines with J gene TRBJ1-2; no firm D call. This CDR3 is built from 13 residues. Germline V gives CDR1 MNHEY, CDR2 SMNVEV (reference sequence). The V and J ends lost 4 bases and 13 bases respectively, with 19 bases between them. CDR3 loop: CASSSGRGILRTF. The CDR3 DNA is TGTGCCAGCAGTTCCGGACGGGGAATTCTACGCACCTTC.

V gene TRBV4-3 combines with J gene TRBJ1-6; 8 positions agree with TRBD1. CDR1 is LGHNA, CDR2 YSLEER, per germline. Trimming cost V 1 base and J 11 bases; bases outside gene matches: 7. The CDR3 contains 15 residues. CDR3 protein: CASSQVTQGVPPLHF. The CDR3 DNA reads TGCGCCAGCAGCCAAGTAACACAGGGGGTCCCACCCCTCCACTTT.

Here the CDR3 reads CASSQLPGNTIYF. Here the CDR3 DNA reads TGTGCCAGCAGTCAATTGCCCGGAAACACCATATATTTT. The gene calls are TRBV12-3 or TRBV12-4 and TRBJ1-3; D unresolved. V lost 5 bases to trimming and J lost 4 bases, with 9 bases between them. CDR3 size: 13 residues.

For the CDR3, the DNA is TGTGCCAGCAACCAACTAGCGGGGGGCCGCCAGGACACCGGGGAGCTGTTTTTT. Its protein is CASNQLAGGRQDTGELFF. This sequence joins TRBV12-3 or TRBV12-4 and TRBJ2-2, with 12 bases identical to TRBD2. The ends lost 7 bases at V and 3 bases at J; junction bases unmatched: 12. The CDR3 sequence is 18 residues long.

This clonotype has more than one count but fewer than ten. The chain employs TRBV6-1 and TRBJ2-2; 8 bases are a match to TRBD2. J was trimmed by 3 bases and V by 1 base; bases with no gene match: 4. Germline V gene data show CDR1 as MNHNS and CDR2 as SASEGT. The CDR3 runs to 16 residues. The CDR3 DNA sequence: TGTGCCAGCAGTGAAGGACTAGCGATTTACACCGGGGAGCTGTTTTTT. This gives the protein CASSEGLAIYTGELFF.

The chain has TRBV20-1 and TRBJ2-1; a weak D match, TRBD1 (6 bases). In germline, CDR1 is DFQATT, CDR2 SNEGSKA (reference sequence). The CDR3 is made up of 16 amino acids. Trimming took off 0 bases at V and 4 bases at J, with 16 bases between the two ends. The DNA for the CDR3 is TGCAGTGCTAGAGATCGGCCAGGGGTATTATACAATGAGCAGTTCTTC. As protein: CSARDRPGVLYNEQFF.

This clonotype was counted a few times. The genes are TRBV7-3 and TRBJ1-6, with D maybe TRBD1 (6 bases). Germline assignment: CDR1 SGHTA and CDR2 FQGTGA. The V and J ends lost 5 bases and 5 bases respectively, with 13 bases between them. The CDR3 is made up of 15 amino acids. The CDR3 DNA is TGTGCCAGCAGCGAGGGGGGAGCCCATAATTCACCCCTCCACTTT. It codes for CASSEGGAHNSPLHF.

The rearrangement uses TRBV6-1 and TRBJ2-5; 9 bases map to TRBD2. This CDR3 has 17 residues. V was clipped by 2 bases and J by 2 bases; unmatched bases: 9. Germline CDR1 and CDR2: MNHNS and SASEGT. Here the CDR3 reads CASSEMVIAGVQETQYF. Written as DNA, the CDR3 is TGTGCCAGCAGTGAAATGGTAATAGCGGGGGTTCAAGAGACCCAGTACTTC.

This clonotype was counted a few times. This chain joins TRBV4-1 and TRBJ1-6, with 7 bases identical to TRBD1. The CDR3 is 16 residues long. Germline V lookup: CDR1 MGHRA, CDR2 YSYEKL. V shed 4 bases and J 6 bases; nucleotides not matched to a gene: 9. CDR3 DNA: TGCGCCAGCAGCCGAAATAACAGGGGCGGTAATTCACCCCTCCACTTT. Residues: CASSRNNRGGNSPLHF.

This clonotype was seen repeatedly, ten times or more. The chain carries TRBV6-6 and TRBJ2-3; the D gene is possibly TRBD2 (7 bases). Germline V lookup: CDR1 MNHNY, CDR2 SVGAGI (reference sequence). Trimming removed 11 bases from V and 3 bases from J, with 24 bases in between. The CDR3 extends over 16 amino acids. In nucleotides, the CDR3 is TGTGCCTCACTTGCTGGCGGGGGCACACTAACAGATACGCAGTATTTT. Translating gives CASLAGGGTLTDTQYF.